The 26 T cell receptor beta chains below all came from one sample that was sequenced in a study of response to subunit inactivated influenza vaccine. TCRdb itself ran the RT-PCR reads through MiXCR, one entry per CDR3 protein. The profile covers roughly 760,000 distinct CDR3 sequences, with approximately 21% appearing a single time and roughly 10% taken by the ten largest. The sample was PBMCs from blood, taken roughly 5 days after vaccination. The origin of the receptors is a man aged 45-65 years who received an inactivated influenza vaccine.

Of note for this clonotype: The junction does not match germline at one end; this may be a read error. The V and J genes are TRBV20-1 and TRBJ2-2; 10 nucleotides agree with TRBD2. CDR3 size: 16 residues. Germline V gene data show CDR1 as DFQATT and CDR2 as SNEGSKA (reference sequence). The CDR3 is CCARDLAGASTGELFF. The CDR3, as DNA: TGCTGTGCTAGAGACCTAGCGGGAGCTAGTACCGGGGAGCTGTTTTTT.

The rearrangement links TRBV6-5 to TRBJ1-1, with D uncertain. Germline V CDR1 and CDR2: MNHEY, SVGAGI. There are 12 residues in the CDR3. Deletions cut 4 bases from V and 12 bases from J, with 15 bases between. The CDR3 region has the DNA TGTGCCAGCAGTTTCTCCGGGCGACAAACTTTCTTT. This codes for CASSFSGRQTFF.

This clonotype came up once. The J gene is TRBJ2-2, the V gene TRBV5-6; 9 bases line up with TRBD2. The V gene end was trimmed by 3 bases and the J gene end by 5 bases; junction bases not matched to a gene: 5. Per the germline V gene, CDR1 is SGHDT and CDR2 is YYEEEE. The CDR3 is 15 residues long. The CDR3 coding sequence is TGTGCCAGCAGCTCGCCGGGACTAGCTACCGGGGAGCTGTTTTTT. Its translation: CASSSPGLATGELFF.

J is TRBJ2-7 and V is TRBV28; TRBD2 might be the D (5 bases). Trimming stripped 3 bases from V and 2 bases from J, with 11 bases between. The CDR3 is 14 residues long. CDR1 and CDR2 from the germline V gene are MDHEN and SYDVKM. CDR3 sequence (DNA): TGTGCCAGCAGTTTCCCTAGCCGCACCTACGAGCAGTACTTC. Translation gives CASSFPSRTYEQYF.

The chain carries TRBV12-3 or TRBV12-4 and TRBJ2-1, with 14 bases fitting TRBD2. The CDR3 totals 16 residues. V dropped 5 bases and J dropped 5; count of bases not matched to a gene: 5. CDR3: CASSRGTSGGNNEQFF. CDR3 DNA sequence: TGTGCCAGCAGTCGCGGGACTAGCGGGGGAAACAATGAGCAGTTCTTC.

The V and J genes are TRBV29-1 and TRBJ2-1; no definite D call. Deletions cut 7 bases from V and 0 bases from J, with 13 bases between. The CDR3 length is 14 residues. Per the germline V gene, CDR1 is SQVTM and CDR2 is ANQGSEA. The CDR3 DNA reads TGCAGCGCCAAAAGTGGCAACTCCTACAATGAGCAGTTCTTC. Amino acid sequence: CSAKSGNSYNEQFF.

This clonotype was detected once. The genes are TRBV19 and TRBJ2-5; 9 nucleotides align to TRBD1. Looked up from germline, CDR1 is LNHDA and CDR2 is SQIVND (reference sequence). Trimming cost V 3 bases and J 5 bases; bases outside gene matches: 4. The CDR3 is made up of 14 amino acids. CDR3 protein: CASSMGQGIETQYF. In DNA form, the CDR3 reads TGTGCCAGTAGTATGGGACAGGGCATTGAGACCCAGTACTTC.

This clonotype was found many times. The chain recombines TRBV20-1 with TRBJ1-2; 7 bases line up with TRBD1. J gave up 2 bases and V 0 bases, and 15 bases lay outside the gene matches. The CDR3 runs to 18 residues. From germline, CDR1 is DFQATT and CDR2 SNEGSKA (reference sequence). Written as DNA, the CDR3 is TGCAGTGCTAGAGATCAGGCAGGGGGAGACGGCAGAAACTATGGCTACACCTTC. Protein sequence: CSARDQAGGDGRNYGYTF.

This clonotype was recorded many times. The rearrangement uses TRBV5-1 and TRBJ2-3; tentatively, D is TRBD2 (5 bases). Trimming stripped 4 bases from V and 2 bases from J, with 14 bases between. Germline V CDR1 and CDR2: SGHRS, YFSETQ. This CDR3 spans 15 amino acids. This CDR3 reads CASSQEGEFTDTQYF. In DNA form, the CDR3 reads TGCGCCAGCAGCCAAGAGGGCGAGTTCACAGATACGCAGTATTTT. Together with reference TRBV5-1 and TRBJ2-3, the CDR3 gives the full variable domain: KAGVTQTPRYLIKTRGQQVTLSCSPISGHRSVSWYQQTPGQGLQFLFEYFSETQRNKGNFPGRFSGRQFSNSRSEMNVSTLELGDSALYLCASSQEGEFTDTQYFGPGTRLTVL.

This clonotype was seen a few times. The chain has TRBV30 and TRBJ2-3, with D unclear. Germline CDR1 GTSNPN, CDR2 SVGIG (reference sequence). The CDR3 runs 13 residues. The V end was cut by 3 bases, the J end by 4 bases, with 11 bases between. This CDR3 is CAWRGIRADTQYF. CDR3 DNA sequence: TGTGCCTGGAGGGGCATTCGGGCAGATACGCAGTATTTT.

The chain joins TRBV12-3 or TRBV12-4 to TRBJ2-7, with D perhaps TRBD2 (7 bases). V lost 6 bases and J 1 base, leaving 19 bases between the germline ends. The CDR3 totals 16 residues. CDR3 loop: CASSTYKGGVSYEQYF. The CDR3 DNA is TGTGCCAGCAGCACCTATAAAGGGGGGGTTTCCTACGAGCAGTACTTC.

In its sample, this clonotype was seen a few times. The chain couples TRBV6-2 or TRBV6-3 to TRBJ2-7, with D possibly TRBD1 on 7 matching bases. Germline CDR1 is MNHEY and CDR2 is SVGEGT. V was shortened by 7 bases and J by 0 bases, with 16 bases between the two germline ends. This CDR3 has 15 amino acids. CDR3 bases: TGTGCCAGCACTCCAGGGGGACTGAGCTCCTACGAGCAGTACTTC. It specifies CASTPGGLSSYEQYF.

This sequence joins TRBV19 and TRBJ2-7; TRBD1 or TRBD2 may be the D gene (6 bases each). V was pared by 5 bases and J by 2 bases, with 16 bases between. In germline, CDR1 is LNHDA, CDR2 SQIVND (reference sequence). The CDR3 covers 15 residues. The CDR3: CASSPSGARTYEQYF. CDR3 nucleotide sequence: TGTGCCAGTAGTCCGTCGGGGGCCAGGACCTACGAGCAGTACTTC.

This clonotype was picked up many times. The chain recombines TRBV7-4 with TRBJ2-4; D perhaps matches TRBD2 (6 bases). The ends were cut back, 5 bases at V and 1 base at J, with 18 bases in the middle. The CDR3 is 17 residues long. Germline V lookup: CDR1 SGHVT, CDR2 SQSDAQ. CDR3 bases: TGTGCCAGCAGCCCCCGGTACCCTAGCGCCGCCAAAAACATTCAGTACTTC. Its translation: CASSPRYPSAAKNIQYF.

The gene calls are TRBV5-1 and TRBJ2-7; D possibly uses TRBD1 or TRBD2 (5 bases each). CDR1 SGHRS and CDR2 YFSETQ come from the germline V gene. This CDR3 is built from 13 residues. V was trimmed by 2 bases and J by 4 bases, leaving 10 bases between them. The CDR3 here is CASSFDRLYEQYF. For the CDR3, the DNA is TGCGCCAGCAGCTTCGACAGACTATACGAGCAGTACTTC.

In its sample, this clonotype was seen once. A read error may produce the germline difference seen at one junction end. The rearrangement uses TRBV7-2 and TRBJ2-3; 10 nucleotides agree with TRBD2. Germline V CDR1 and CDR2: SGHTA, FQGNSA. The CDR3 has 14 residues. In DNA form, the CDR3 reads TGTGCCAGCAGCCCCTGGGGAGAGGGACTAGCGTTGGATTTT. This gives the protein CASSPWGEGLALDF.

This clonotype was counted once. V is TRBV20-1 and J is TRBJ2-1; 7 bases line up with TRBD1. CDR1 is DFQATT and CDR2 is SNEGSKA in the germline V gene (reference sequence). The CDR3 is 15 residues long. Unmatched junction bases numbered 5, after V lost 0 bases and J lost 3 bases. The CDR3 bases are TGCAGTGCTAGAGAAACCGGGACAGACTACAATGAGCAGTTCTTC. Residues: CSARETGTDYNEQFF.

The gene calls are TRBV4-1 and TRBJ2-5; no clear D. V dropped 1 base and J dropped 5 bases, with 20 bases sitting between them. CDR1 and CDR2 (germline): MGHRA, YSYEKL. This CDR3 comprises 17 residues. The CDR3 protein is CASSQVSANYGRETQYF. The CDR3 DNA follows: TGCGCCAGCAGCCAAGTTTCTGCGAACTATGGTCGGGAGACCCAGTACTTC.

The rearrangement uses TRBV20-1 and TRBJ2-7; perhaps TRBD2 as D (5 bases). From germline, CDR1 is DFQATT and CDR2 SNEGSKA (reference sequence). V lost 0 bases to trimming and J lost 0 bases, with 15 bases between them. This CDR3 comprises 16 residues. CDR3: CSARELGGQSSYEQYF. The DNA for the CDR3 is TGCAGTGCTAGAGAGCTCGGCGGGCAGAGCTCCTACGAGCAGTACTTC.

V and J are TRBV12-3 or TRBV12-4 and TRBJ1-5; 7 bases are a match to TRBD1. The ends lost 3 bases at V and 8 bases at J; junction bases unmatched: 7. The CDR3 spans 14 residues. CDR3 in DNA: TGTGCCAGCAGTTTCCTAGGGGGCGCGGAGCCCCAGCATTTT. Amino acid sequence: CASSFLGGAEPQHF.

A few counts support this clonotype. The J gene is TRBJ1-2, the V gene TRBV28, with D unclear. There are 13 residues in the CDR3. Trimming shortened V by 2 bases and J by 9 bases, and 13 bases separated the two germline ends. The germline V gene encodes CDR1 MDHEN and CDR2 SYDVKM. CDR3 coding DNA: TGTGCCAGCAGTTTAACTCGGGCCGGCAGCTACACCTTC. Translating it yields CASSLTRAGSYTF.

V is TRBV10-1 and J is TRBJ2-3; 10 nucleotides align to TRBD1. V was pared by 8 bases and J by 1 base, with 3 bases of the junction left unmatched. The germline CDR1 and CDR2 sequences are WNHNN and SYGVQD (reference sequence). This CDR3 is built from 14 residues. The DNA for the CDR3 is TGCGCCAGCGGGACAGGGGCCGGCACAGATACGCAGTATTTT. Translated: CASGTGAGTDTQYF.

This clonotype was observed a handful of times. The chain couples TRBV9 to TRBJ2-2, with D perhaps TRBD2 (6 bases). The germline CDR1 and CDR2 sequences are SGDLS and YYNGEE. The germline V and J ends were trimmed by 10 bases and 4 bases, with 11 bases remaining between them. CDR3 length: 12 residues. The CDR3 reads CASQEGTGELFF. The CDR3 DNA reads TGTGCCTCCCAGGAGGGCACCGGGGAGCTGTTTTTT.

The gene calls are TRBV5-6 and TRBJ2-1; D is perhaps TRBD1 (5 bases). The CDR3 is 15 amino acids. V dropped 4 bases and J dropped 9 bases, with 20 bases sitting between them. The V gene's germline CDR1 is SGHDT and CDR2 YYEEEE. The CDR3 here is CASSKQVVGRGEQFF. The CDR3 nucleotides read TGTGCCAGCAGCAAACAGGTGGTAGGACGCGGTGAGCAGTTCTTC.

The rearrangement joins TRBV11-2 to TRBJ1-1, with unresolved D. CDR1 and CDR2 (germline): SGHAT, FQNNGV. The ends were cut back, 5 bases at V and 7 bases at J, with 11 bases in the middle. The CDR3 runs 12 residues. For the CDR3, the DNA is TGTGCCAGCAGCCTAGGAGGGTATGAAGCTTTCTTT. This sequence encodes CASSLGGYEAFF.

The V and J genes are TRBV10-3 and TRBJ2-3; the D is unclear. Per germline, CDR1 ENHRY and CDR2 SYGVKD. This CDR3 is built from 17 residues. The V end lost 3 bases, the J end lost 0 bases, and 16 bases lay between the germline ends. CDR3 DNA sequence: TGTGCCATCAGTGATTGGGGTCTGCAACTAAGCACAGATACGCAGTATTTT. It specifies CAISDWGLQLSTDTQYF.